The T cell receptor (beta chain) described here comes from a study of shared clonotypes between healthy human individuals. The study's findings and limits: Incompleteness in sorted-subset sequencing, despite large depth, was shown by rarefaction.

Germline loops: CDR1 KGHSH, CDR2 LQKENI. The CDR3 length is 13 residues. V shed 6 bases and J 4 bases; nucleotides not matched to a gene: 1. Produced via immunoSEQ multiplex PCR; TCRdb's table is partial and in-frame only. This table holds millions of clones, 93% found once. Comment on this clone: Antigen unknown.

This sequence was found in a man aged 18-30 years in good health. Some clones in this sample may be carry-over from other donors' samples. The chain combines TRBV18 with TRBJ2-7; 12 positions match TRBD2. Sequencing was carried out using naive CD4+ T cells from PBMCs. Subset reported: CD45RA+ positively selected. CDR3 sequence reads: CASSLAGGYEQYF. CDR3 DNA sequence: TGTGCCAGCTCTCTAGCGGGAGGGTACGAGCAGTACTTC. Using reference TRBV18 and TRBJ2-7 for the parts outside the CDR3, the full variable domain is NAGVMQNPRHLVRRRGQEARLRCSPMKGHSHVYWYRQLPEEGLKFMVYLQKENIIDESGMPKERFSAEFPKEGPSILRIQQVVRGDSAAYFCASSLAGGYEQYFGPGTRLTVT.